This TCR beta chain was obtained from a study of blood T cells in healthy people across ages. With regard to this clonotype: Its target is unknown.

Germline values: CDR1 MNHNS, CDR2 SASEGT. Between the trimmed V and J ends, which lost 6 bases and 2 bases, there was a span of 14 bases. The CDR3 runs to 15 residues. Study outcomes and limitations: Versus aged donors, long-lived donors had higher diversity and more naive CD4+ cells. Measured against age, TCR beta diversity per million T cells decreased in a roughly linear manner.

Next came a second PCR, run for about 6 to 11 cycles, which used a sample-barcoded 5' primer along with a J-beta primer mix. Sequencing yielded, for each sample, at least 2.5 million paired-end reads carrying CDR3. MiXCR, applied by TCRdb to the 5' RACE reads, yields one record per CDR3 protein. The sample has about a million distinct CDR3 sequences, under 40% seen once; the top ten hold around 13%. The sample consisted of blood. The V and J genes are TRBV6-1 and TRBJ1-5; weak D call: TRBD1 (5 bases). This TCR was recovered from a man aged 18-30 years in good health. The CDR3 reads CASSTVWGGNQPQHF. CDR3 nucleotides: TGTGCCAGCAGCACTGTGTGGGGGGGCAATCAGCCCCAGCATTTT.